The sequence of this T cell receptor beta chain was determined in a study of shared clonotypes between healthy human individuals. Study at large: Researchers assigned three CD4 naive, three CD4 memory, two CD8 naive and one CD8 memory plate to each donor. General study findings and limits: Among donors, sharing of clonotypes was expected to be affected by sequencing depth. Compared with clonotypes that all four donors shared, non-shared clonotypes had lower generation probabilities.

With respect to this clone: The antigen remains undetermined.

Genomic DNA (from each subset) was split evenly across several immunoSEQ plates. Sequencing used immunoSEQ multiplex PCR; TCRdb keeps in-frame clones, though not all of them. The sample consists of around 2,100,000 clones, roughly 94% of them appearing once. Naive CD8 cells lacked CD45RO and underwent positive selection for CCR7, leaving out terminally differentiated effector memory CD45RA+ cells. CDR3 length equals 16 residues. Trimming stripped 2 bases from V and 3 bases from J, with 15 bases between. Germline-derived CDR1 and CDR2 are MNHEY and SMNVEV (reference sequence). This TCR derives from a man aged 18 to 30 in good health. The chain couples TRBV27 to TRBJ2-3; D possibly corresponds to TRBD2 (5 bases). The sequenced material came from naive CD8+ T cells sorted from blood. The CDR3 DNA follows: TGTGCCAGCAGTTTAGGGAGCGGCCCAAGAACAGATACGCAGTATTTT. This gives the protein CASSLGSGPRTDTQYF.